A selection of T cell receptor beta chains follows, all from one sample in a study of control samples from healthy donors and cancer patients. The method was immunoSEQ multiplex PCR; TCRdb's version includes in-frame clones alone and lacks a portion of them. This sample has 95,000 to 130,000 clones, with about 93% found just once. Sequencing was done on a sample of blood. All receptors derive from a young man in good health. Both conserved end residues are part of each CDR3. Not all rows give a size; the values are once, few, many and, for expanded clones, a class.

abundance	len	v_gene	CDR3aa
-	17	TRBV7-7	CASSLTTGTGNTGELFF
-	18	TRBV19	CASSIQISRQGADEKLFF
once	18	TRBV5-3	CARSLTGTGSLGNQPQHF
few	14	TRBV19	CASKGTTWGTEAFF
-	15	TRBV6-4	CASSGLPGDNSPLHF
-	14	TRBV7-8	CATRDDRATDTQYF
-	12	TRBV12-5	CASLRGGQPQHF
-	15	TRBV5-8	CASSLNGGRNYGYTF
-	16	TRBV19	CASSIGQHSGANVLTF
-	17	TRBV27	CASSLFPPIEGKTEAFF
-	17	TRBV3-1/TRBV3-2	CASSQSLAGGSTDTQYF
-	15	TRBV5-1	CASSPYPGPADTQYF
-	13	TRBV27	CASRSQVQETQYF
-	13	TRBV6-6	CASSYTDRGTLSF
-	15	TRBV7-9	CASSLALGTYNEQFF
-	11	TRBV30	CAWIRGKTQYF
-	15	TRBV5-5	CASSRDGTAFYEQYF
-	13	TRBV6-6	CASSYSRAYEQYF
-	15	TRBV19	CASSIVNSLQETQYF
few	14	TRBV19	CASSWGQANYGYTF
-	13	TRBV24-1	CATSVHIHQPQHF
-	12	TRBV20-1	CSASNSLEGAFF
once	14	TRBV6-4	CASSKTGDTGELFF
-	12	TRBV5-1	CASSSAGNEQFF
-	13	TRBV19	CASSTLGTGELFF
-	15	TRBV5-8	CASSPGAADYYGYTF
few	16	TRBV15	CATSSRGGAVNYGYTF
-	15	TRBV5-8	CASSSYRNLPDTQYF
-	15	TRBV28	CASRKGSDFNSPLHF
-	13	TRBV2	CARRAPFQETQYF
-	14	TRBV30	CAWRSSGTNYGYTF
-	14	TRBV10-3	CAISEVQGVNEQFF
-	13	TRBV6-5	CASSLGQGGQMGF
-	14	TRBV7-3	CASSLGSGLGEAFF
-	13	TRBV5-1	CASSLAKQETQYF
-	18	TRBV9	CASSSPGGGRADHNEQFF
-	12	TRBV19	CASSMGAQPQHF
-	11	TRBV5-1	CASSLTETQYF
-	15	TRBV27	CASSPGGGGNYGYTF
-	11	TRBV28	CASSFGHGYTF
-	14	TRBV2	CASSESGEGYGYTF
-	14	TRBV6-5	CASSYEQGVTEAFF
-	14	TRBV28	CAGGGGRSTDTQYF
once	17	TRBV5-1	CASSFVGVPSGANVLTF
-	15	TRBV6-2/TRBV6-3	CASSSIREGVGEQYF
once	16	TRBV7-9	CASSLSAEADLYGYTF
-	16	TRBV7-3	CASSLTAYSGTGELFF
-	16	TRBV19	CASSGGQEIYTGELFF
-	14	TRBV6-5	CASAVRGGDTEAFF
once	21	TRBV9	CASSVTGTGGFTLTYAGELFF
-	15	TRBV4-2	CASSQELAGATQSFF
-	13	TRBV7-8	CASSFAGFERTFF
-	14	TRBV6-5	CASRSGEAYNEQFF
-	15	TRBV5-8	CASTYKRPSTDTQYF
-	15	TRBV6-4	CASSDETSGGDEQFF